The clone carrying this T cell receptor (beta chain) is a singleton in its sample. The data derive from a study of blood T cell repertoires in COVID-19. This CDR3 is 13 amino acids long. The germline CDR1 and CDR2 sequences are SGHVS and FNYEAQ. With V trimmed by 3 bases and J by 10 bases, 5 bases remained unmatched. Sequencing was performed with immunoSEQ multiplex PCR; in TCRdb, only in-frame clones are kept and a portion is missing. This table has under 350,000 clones, around 89% appearing once. The rearrangement links TRBV7-6 to TRBJ2-1, with 8 bases identical to TRBD1. Material for sequencing was peripheral blood. This receptor was identified in a man in his forties with acute or convalescent COVID-19. CDR3 residues: CASSLGRGQEQFF. The CDR3 region has the DNA TGTGCCAGCAGCTTGGGCAGGGGGCAGGAGCAGTTCTTC.